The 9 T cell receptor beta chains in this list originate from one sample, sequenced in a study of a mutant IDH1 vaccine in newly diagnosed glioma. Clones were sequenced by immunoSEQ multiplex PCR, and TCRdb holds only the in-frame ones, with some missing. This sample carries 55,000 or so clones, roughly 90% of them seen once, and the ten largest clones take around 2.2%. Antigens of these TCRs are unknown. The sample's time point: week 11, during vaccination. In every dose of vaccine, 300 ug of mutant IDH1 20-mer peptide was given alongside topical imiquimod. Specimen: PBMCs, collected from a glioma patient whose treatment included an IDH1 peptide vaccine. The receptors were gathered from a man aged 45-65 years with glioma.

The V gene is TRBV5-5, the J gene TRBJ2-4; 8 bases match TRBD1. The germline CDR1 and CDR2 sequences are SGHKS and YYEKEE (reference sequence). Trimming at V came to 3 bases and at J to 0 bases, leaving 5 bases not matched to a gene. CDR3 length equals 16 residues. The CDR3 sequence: CASSWTGYLAKNIQYF. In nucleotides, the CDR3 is TGTGCCAGCAGCTGGACAGGGTACCTAGCCAAAAACATTCAGTACTTC.

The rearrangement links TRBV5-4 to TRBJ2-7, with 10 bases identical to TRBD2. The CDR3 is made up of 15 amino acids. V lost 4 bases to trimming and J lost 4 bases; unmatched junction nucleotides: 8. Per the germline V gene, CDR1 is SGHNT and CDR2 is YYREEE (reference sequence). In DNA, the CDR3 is TGTGCCAGCAGCCCAGCCGCTAGCGGGAGTTACGAGCAGTACTTC. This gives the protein CASSPAASGSYEQYF.

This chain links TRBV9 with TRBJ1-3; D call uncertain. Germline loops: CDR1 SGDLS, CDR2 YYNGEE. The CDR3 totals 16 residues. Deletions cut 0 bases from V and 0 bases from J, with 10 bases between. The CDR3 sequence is CASSVGRGYSGNTIYF. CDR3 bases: TGTGCCAGCAGCGTAGGAAGAGGATACTCTGGAAACACCATATATTTT. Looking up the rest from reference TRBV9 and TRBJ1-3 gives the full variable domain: DSGVTQTPKHLITATGQRVTLRCSPRSGDLSVYWYQQSLDQGLQFLIQYYNGEERAKGNILERFSAQQFPDLHSELNLSSLELGDSALYFCASSVGRGYSGNTIYFGEGSWLTVV.

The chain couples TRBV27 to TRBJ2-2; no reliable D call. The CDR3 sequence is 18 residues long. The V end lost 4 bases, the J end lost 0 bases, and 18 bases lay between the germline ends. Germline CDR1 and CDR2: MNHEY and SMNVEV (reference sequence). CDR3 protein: CASSSLTYLVANTGELFF. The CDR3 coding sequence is TGTGCCAGCAGTTCACTGACATATCTAGTCGCGAACACCGGGGAGCTGTTTTTT.

The CDR3 region is CASSDRPGKGPMQYF. CDR3 nucleotides: TGTGCCAGCAGTGATCGGCCAGGGAAGGGTCCTATGCAGTACTTC. The chain joins TRBV6-1 to TRBJ2-7; TRBD1 is a possible D gene (5 bases). The germline V and J ends were trimmed by 3 bases and 9 bases, with 21 bases remaining between them. Germline V CDR1 and CDR2: MNHNS, SASEGT. The CDR3 is made up of 15 amino acids.

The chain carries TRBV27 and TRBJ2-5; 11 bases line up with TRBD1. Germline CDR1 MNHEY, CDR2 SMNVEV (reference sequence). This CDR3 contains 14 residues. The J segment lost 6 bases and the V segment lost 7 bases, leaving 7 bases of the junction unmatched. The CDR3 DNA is TGTGCCAGCAAATCCGGGACAGGGGGGAAGACCCAGTACTTC. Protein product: CASKSGTGGKTQYF.

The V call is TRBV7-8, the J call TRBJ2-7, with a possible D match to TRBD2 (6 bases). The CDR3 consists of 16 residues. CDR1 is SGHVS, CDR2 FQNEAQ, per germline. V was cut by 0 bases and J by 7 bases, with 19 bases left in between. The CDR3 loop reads CASSLALGGGMREQYF. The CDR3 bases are TGTGCCAGCAGCTTAGCTCTGGGGGGTGGAATGAGGGAGCAGTACTTC.

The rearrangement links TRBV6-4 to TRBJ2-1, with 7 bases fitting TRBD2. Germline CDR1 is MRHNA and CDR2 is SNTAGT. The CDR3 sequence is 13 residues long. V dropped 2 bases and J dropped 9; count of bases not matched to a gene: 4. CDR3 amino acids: CASSDRASGEQFF. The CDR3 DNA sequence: TGTGCCAGCAGTGACAGGGCTAGCGGTGAGCAGTTCTTC.

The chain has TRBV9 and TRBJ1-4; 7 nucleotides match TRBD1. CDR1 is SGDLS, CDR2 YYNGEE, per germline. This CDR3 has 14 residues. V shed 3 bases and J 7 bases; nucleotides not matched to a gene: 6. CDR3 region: CASSDRQGSEKLFF. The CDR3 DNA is TGTGCCAGCAGCGACCGACAGGGATCTGAAAAACTGTTTTTT.